A selection of T cell receptor beta chains follows, all from one sample in a study of T cell changes during pregnancy in multiple sclerosis. Generated by immunoSEQ multiplex PCR, the TCRdb table keeps only in-frame clones and is missing some. The sample contains fewer than 85,000 clones, about 90% of which appear only once. The sequencing here drew on peripheral blood, taken in the first trimester of pregnancy. These receptors came from a female donor in good health, enrolled as a control in a pregnancy study. Both conserved end residues are part of each CDR3. A D gene is named only where the DNA matches it firmly. Clone size, where shown, is once, few, many, or a class for clones that have expanded.

abundance	v_gene	j_gene	d_gene	CDR3aa	CDR3nt
NA	TRBV7-9	TRBJ2-7	NA	CASSLEQGPISYEQYF	TGTGCCAGCAGCTTAGAGCAGGGGCCTATCTCCTACGAGCAGTACTTC
NA	TRBV5-4	TRBJ2-3	NA	CASSLDGQGTDTQYF	TGTGCCAGCAGCTTGGATGGGCAGGGGACAGATACGCAGTATTTT
NA	TRBV4-1	TRBJ2-5	TRBD2	CASSPQQGTSGTRETQYF	TGCGCCAGCAGCCCGCAACAGGGAACTAGCGGGACGAGGGAGACCCAGTACTTC
NA	TRBV4-1	TRBJ1-1	NA	CASSQGYLGVLNTEAFF	TGCGCCAGCAGCCAAGGATACCTGGGAGTCCTGAACACTGAAGCTTTCTTT
NA	TRBV19	TRBJ1-2	NA	CASSFRDARRDGYGYTF	TGTGCCAGTAGTTTTCGGGACGCCCGGAGGGACGGCTATGGCTACACCTTC
NA	TRBV5-1	TRBJ2-2	NA	CASTLRVGGTGELFF	TGCGCCAGCACCCTACGAGTTGGTGGCACCGGGGAGCTGTTTTTT
NA	TRBV18	TRBJ2-3	NA	CASSSQRTLTDTQYF	TGTGCCAGCTCATCCCAGCGGACGCTCACAGATACGCAGTATTTT
NA	TRBV19	TRBJ2-7	TRBD1	CASTGTGSYEQYF	TGTGCCAGTACCGGGACAGGGTCCTACGAGCAGTACTTC
NA	TRBV28	TRBJ2-3	TRBD2	CASSFVAGWDTDTQYF	TGTGCCAGCAGTTTCGTAGCGGGGTGGGACACAGATACGCAGTATTTT
NA	TRBV13	TRBJ1-1	NA	CASSLNLGGRLNTEAFF	TGTGCCAGCAGCTTAAATTTGGGAGGCCGATTGAACACTGAAGCTTTCTTT
NA	TRBV28	TRBJ2-1	TRBD2	CASSLTYAGTSVIPGYNEQFF	TGTGCCAGCAGTTTGACATACGCCGGGACTAGTGTTATTCCGGGCTACAATGAGCAGTTCTTC
NA	TRBV2	TRBJ2-7	NA	CASKQADHSYEQYF	TGTGCCAGCAAGCAAGCTGATCACTCCTACGAGCAGTACTTC
NA	TRBV5-1	TRBJ2-5	TRBD2	CASSQSGTTEETQYF	TGCGCCAGCAGCCAATCCGGGACTACTGAAGAGACCCAGTACTTC
NA	TRBV19	TRBJ1-1	TRBD1	CASNFRGQAMNTEAFF	TGTGCCAGTAACTTTCGAGGACAGGCCATGAACACTGAAGCTTTCTTT
NA	TRBV2	TRBJ2-7	TRBD1	CASRWTGQNYEQYF	TGTGCCAGCAGGTGGACAGGGCAAAACTACGAGCAGTACTTC
NA	TRBV11-2	TRBJ2-7	NA	CASSSLISGSPYEQYF	TGTGCCAGCAGCTCCCTCATAAGCGGATCGCCCTACGAGCAGTACTTC
NA	TRBV4-1	TRBJ1-5	TRBD1	CASSRVPGQGLWVF	TGCGCCAGCAGCCGAGTTCCGGGACAGGGCCTTTGGGTTTTT
NA	TRBV11-3	TRBJ2-2	NA	CASSTPYGTGELFF	TGTGCCAGCAGCACTCCCTACGGCACCGGGGAGCTGTTTTTT
NA	TRBV5-1	TRBJ2-7	TRBD2	CASSPFRPREGSYEQYF	TGCGCCAGCAGCCCCTTTAGGCCGCGGGAGGGCTCCTACGAGCAGTACTTC
NA	TRBV28	TRBJ1-5	NA	CASSPGRVGNQPQHF	TGTGCCAGCAGCCCCGGGAGAGTGGGCAATCAGCCCCAGCATTTT
NA	TRBV6-1	TRBJ2-1	TRBD2	CASSLAGGYNEQFF	TGTGCCAGCAGTCTAGCGGGAGGTTACAATGAGCAGTTCTTC
NA	TRBV7-9	TRBJ2-5	NA	CASSPTGGGETQYF	TGTGCCAGCAGCCCCACAGGGGGGGGAGAGACCCAGTACTTC
NA	TRBV10-3	TRBJ2-1	TRBD2	CAISIVPSGSSYNEQFF	TGTGCCATCAGTATCGTCCCTAGCGGAAGCTCCTACAATGAGCAGTTCTTC
NA	TRBV21-1	TRBJ2-7	NA	CANPYSAGYEQYF	TGTGCCAACCCTTACTCTGCGGGCTACGAGCAGTACTTC
NA	TRBV5-1	TRBJ1-5	TRBD1	CASSPTGTGGYQPQHF	TGCGCCAGCAGCCCAACCGGGACAGGGGGCTATCAGCCCCAGCATTTT
NA	TRBV29-1	TRBJ2-1	TRBD2	CSVWTSGHHEQFF	TGCAGCGTATGGACTAGCGGGCACCATGAGCAGTTCTTC
NA	TRBV5-1	TRBJ2-7	TRBD1	CASSIGTVTYEQYF	TGCGCCAGCAGCATAGGGACAGTAACCTACGAGCAGTACTTC
once	TRBV9	TRBJ1-5	NA	CASSVVEAGDQPQHF	TGTGCCAGCAGCGTAGTAGAGGCAGGGGATCAGCCCCAGCATTTT
NA	TRBV7-9	TRBJ2-7	NA	CASSLVATASYEQYF	TGTGCCAGCAGCTTAGTTGCGACAGCCTCCTACGAGCAGTACTTC
NA	TRBV28	TRBJ2-1	TRBD1	CASVGQGKYNEQFF	TGTGCCAGCGTCGGACAGGGTAAATACAATGAGCAGTTCTTC
few	TRBV11-2	TRBJ1-2	TRBD1	CASSRPGQAVNYGYTF	TGTGCCAGCAGCCGCCCGGGACAGGCAGTGAACTATGGCTACACCTTC
NA	TRBV27	TRBJ2-7	NA	CASSWGLTYEQYF	TGTGCCAGCAGTTGGGGACTTACCTACGAGCAGTACTTC
NA	TRBV2	TRBJ1-1	NA	CASTPTVNTEAFF	TGTGCCAGCACCCCGACTGTGAACACTGAAGCTTTCTTT
NA	TRBV28	TRBJ1-2	TRBD1	CASRGQGGGDDYGYTF	TGTGCCAGCAGAGGACAGGGCGGGGGTGACGACTATGGCTACACCTTC
NA	TRBV2	TRBJ2-7	TRBD1	CASSDSGTNRGRRYEQYF	TGTGCCAGCAGTGATTCGGGAACAAACAGGGGGCGCAGGTACGAGCAGTACTTC
NA	TRBV2	TRBJ2-2	NA	CASSEGQSRTGELFF	TGTGCCAGCAGTGAGGGACAATCCCGGACCGGGGAGCTGTTTTTT
NA	TRBV11-2	TRBJ2-7	TRBD2	CASSLSGSGVFYEQYF	TGTGCCAGCAGCTTATCAGGTAGCGGGGTATTCTACGAGCAGTACTTC
NA	TRBV7-9	TRBJ1-1	NA	CASSSGLHWEVAFF	TGTGCCAGCAGCTCAGGGCTACATTGGGAGGTAGCTTTCTTT
NA	TRBV6-6	TRBJ2-7	NA	CASSYSGGTYEQYF	TGTGCCAGCAGTTACTCCGGGGGAACCTACGAGCAGTACTTC
NA	TRBV5-1	TRBJ2-1	TRBD2	CASSSGTSVYNEQFF	TGCGCCAGCAGCTCCGGGACTAGCGTATACAATGAGCAGTTCTTC
NA	TRBV28	TRBJ2-1	TRBD1	CASSPPGQGRIDEQFF	TGTGCCAGCAGTCCTCCGGGACAGGGAAGAATAGATGAGCAGTTCTTC
NA	TRBV11-2	TRBJ2-1	NA	CASSFTGVSYNEQFF	TGTGCCAGCAGCTTCACGGGTGTATCCTACAATGAGCAGTTCTTC
NA	TRBV6-6	TRBJ2-1	TRBD2	CASSRLAGGANEQFF	TGTGCCAGCAGTCGACTAGCGGGAGGGGCCAATGAGCAGTTCTTC
NA	TRBV11-1	TRBJ1-1	NA	CASSFLYRDTEAFF	TGTGCCAGCAGCTTTCTTTACAGGGACACTGAAGCTTTCTTT
NA	TRBV7-2	TRBJ2-2	TRBD2	CASIPGTSGTNTGELFF	TGTGCCAGCATCCCAGGGACTAGCGGAACGAACACCGGGGAGCTGTTTTTT
NA	TRBV6-1	TRBJ2-6	NA	CASRATGANVLTF	TGTGCCAGCAGGGCAACTGGGGCCAACGTCCTGACTTTC
NA	TRBV13	TRBJ2-1	TRBD2	CASSPNPPGLGWNEQFF	TGTGCCAGCAGCCCAAATCCGCCGGGACTAGGATGGAATGAGCAGTTCTTC